Following are 6 T cell receptor beta chains from one sample sequenced in a study of T-cell reconstitution after alpha-beta-depleted transplantation in children. During its preparation, the TCRbeta library received unique molecular identifiers. Each CDR3 protein is one row after TCRdb ran MiXCR on the PCR reads. The sample holds 60,000 to 70,000 distinct CDR3 sequences, 4.9% seen once. The sample was PBMCs, mostly from graft donor cells, taken 180 days after TCRalphabeta/CD19-depleted stem cell transplant. The receptors originated from a boy under three years old who had a stem cell transplant for acute myeloid leukemia, so the T cells may come from the graft donor.

This clonotype was seen ten or more times. This sequence joins TRBV3-1 and TRBJ2-5, with TRBD1 identical over 9 bases. Germline CDR1 is LGHDT and CDR2 is YNNKEL (reference sequence). Germline trimming cut 4 bases from V and 6 bases from J; bases unmatched to any gene: 6. This CDR3 region has 14 residues. The CDR3 reads CASSPGGQGKTQYF. The CDR3 DNA reads TGTGCCAGCAGCCCGGGCGGACAGGGGAAGACCCAGTACTTC.

This clonotype has at least ten counts. The chain has TRBV28 and TRBJ2-7; maybe TRBD2 (6 bases). Germline CDR1 is MDHEN and CDR2 is SYDVKM. The V end was cut by 7 bases, the J end by 4 bases, with 23 bases between. This CDR3 comprises 16 residues. The CDR3 nucleotides read TGTGCCAGCACCTACGGGAGCGTGGGTTTGTGGTACGAGCAGTACTTC. This gives the protein CASTYGSVGLWYEQYF.

In this sample, this clonotype turned up many times. The gene calls are TRBV7-2 and TRBJ1-4; D uncertain. CDR1 and CDR2 (germline): SGHTA, FQGNSA. V gave up 2 bases and J gave up 4 bases, with 8 bases separating them. The CDR3 covers 14 residues. The DNA of the CDR3 is TGTGCCAGCAGCTTAACCTTGAATAATGAAAAACTGTTTTTT. This gives the protein CASSLTLNNEKLFF.

This clonotype was found many times. The CDR3 DNA sequence: TGTGCCAGCAGCTTAGCGGCGCCGCTGAACACTGAAGCTTTCTTT. Translated: CASSLAAPLNTEAFF. This sequence joins TRBV7-9 and TRBJ1-1, with D unresolved. V was pared by 0 bases and J by 0 bases, with 8 bases between. Germline values: CDR1 SEHNR, CDR2 FQNEAQ (reference sequence). The CDR3 length is 15 residues.

Comments on this clonotype: One end of the junction does not line up with germline, which may come from a read error. The chain couples TRBV5-6 to TRBJ1-2, with D perhaps TRBD1 (5 bases). CDR1 is SGHDT, CDR2 YYEEEE, per germline. The CDR3 runs to 14 residues. CDR3 amino acids: CAISPGLLRGGYTF. CDR3 DNA sequence: TGTGCCATCAGCCCAGGGCTCCTGCGAGGTGGCTACACCTTC.

This clonotype was seen repeatedly, ten times or more. V and J are TRBV7-9 and TRBJ1-1; weak D call: TRBD1 (6 bases). Germline V gene sequence: CDR1 SEHNR, CDR2 FQNEAQ (reference sequence). Trimming took 5 bases from V and 5 from J, leaving 12 bases between them. The CDR3 runs to 13 residues. CDR3 nucleotides: TGTGCCAGCAGCGTCGCAGGGGAGACTGAAGCTTTCTTT. Translated: CASSVAGETEAFF.